These T cell receptor beta chains were read from a single sample in a study of T cell changes during pregnancy in multiple sclerosis. Assay: immunoSEQ multiplex PCR; the TCRdb copy retains only in-frame clones and omits some. The sample lists 70,000 to 80,000 clones, roughly 94% seen once, with 0.58% in the top ten. The material sequenced was peripheral blood, taken in the third trimester of pregnancy. These TCRs come from a female donor with multiple sclerosis, enrolled in a pregnancy study. Each CDR3 is given with its conserved first and last residue. The D gene is left open where the match is weak. Clone size appears in some rows only: once, few, many, or a class for an expanded clone.

NA TRBD1 TRBJ1-6 TRBV5-4 TGTGCCAGCAGCCGTGAGGACAGGGCATCACCCCTCCACTTT CASSREDRASPLHF
NA TRBD1 TRBJ1-2 TRBV5-6 TGTGCCAGCAGCTTGGGAACGACAGGGAGCGGCTACACCTTC CASSLGTTGSGYTF
NA NA TRBJ1-1 TRBV7-9 TGTTCCACAGGGTTTGGAAACACTGAAGCTTTCTTT CSTGFGNTEAFF
NA NA TRBJ2-7 TRBV5-6 TGTGCCAGCAGCTTGGGGGGGGCAGGGGGTGCCTACGAGCAGTACTTC CASSLGGAGGAYEQYF
once NA TRBJ2-1 TRBV4-1 TGCGCCAGCAGCCAAGTGGGGAGCTCCTACAATGAGCAGTTCTTC CASSQVGSSYNEQFF
NA TRBD1 TRBJ2-3 TRBV9 TGTGCCAGCAGCGTTATCTCTGGGACAGGCACAGATACGCAGTATTTT CASSVISGTGTDTQYF
NA NA TRBJ2-7 TRBV6-5 TGTGCCAGCAGTCCCCGGCCGGGGTTATACGAGCAGTACTTC CASSPRPGLYEQYF
NA NA TRBJ2-1 TRBV9 TGTGCCAGCAGCGTATTGGACAGCTCCTACAATGAGCAGTTCTTC CASSVLDSSYNEQFF
NA NA TRBJ2-7 TRBV6-1 TGTGCCAGCAGTGAGTCAGGGATAGTCTACGAGCAGTACTTC CASSESGIVYEQYF
NA NA TRBJ2-7 TRBV2 TGTGCCAGCAGGGAAGGGGCCGAGCAGTACTTC CASREGAEQYF
NA TRBD1 TRBJ1-5 TRBV19 TGTGCCAGTAGAAACCAGGGGGTACCCCCGCAGCCCCAGCATTTT CASRNQGVPPQPQHF
NA TRBD1 TRBJ1-2 TRBV10-3 TGTGCCATCAGTGAGGACCTGGGCCAGGGGGCTGGGGGGAACTATGGCTACACCTTC CAISEDLGQGAGGNYGYTF
NA NA TRBJ1-1 TRBV29-1 TGCAGCGTTAAGACAGGCATGAACACTGAAGCTTTCTTT CSVKTGMNTEAFF
NA TRBD1 TRBJ1-2 TRBV6-1 TGTGCCAGCAGCCGGGCAGGGGGCTGGGATGGCTACACCTTC CASSRAGGWDGYTF
NA TRBD1 TRBJ1-2 TRBV7-9 TGTGCCAGCAGCTTTGGACAGGGCATGGGCTACACCTTC CASSFGQGMGYTF
NA TRBD1 TRBJ2-1 TRBV7-3 TGTGCCAGCAGCTTAACAGGACAGGTCTCGGACCGGCAGTTCTTC CASSLTGQVSDRQFF
NA NA TRBJ2-7 TRBV2 TGTGCCAGCGGCGGACAGAATTACGAGCAGTACTTC CASGGQNYEQYF
NA TRBD1 TRBJ1-2 TRBV19 TGTGCCAGTAGTATCCTGACAGGGGGCAGGAACTATGGCTACACCTTC CASSILTGGRNYGYTF
NA TRBD2 TRBJ2-3 TRBV7-2 TGTGCCAGCAGCTTGGCCCATATGGGGGGGGATACAGATACGCAGTATTTT CASSLAHMGGDTDTQYF
NA NA TRBJ1-2 TRBV6-6 TGTGCCAGCAGTTATTATGACGGGGATGGCCACACCTTC CASSYYDGDGHTF
NA NA TRBJ2-3 TRBV6-5 TGTGCCAGCAGTTACCGACAGGCCAGCACAGATACGCAGTATTTT CASSYRQASTDTQYF
NA NA TRBJ2-3 TRBV7-2 TGTGCCAGCAGAATGGGCGATACGCAGTATTTT CASRMGDTQYF
NA TRBD1 TRBJ1-2 TRBV9 TGTGCCAGCAGCGGACAGGGGGCAGTCTATGGCTACACCTTC CASSGQGAVYGYTF
NA TRBD1 TRBJ2-1 TRBV6-6 TGTGCCAGCAGGGAGGCCGGGACAGGTAGGAATGAGCAGTTCTTC CASREAGTGRNEQFF
NA TRBD2 TRBJ2-3 TRBV7-2 TGTGCCAGCAGCCCGCCTGGACGGGGGGACACAGATACGCAGTATTTT CASSPPGRGDTDTQYF
once NA TRBJ2-7 TRBV4-1 TGCGCCAGCAGCCATAGGACAGTCTCCTACGAGCAGTACTTC CASSHRTVSYEQYF
NA NA TRBJ1-2 TRBV7-2 TGTGCCAGCAGCTTAGCGCGAGGACTCCCCTATGGCTACACCTTC CASSLARGLPYGYTF
NA NA TRBJ2-5 TRBV19 TGTGCCAGTAGGGCCGACTTACAAGAGACCCAGTACTTC CASRADLQETQYF
NA TRBD1 TRBJ1-1 TRBV4-3 TGCGCCAGCAGCCTCATAGGACAGGGGACTAAAGCACGAGAAGCTTTCTTT CASSLIGQGTKAREAFF
NA TRBD1 TRBJ1-1 TRBV2 TGTGCCAGCCGCGGGACAGGGGCTCACACTGAAGCTTTCTTT CASRGTGAHTEAFF
NA TRBD1 TRBJ2-7 TRBV18 TGTGCCAGCTCACCGGGACAGGCGGGGTACGAGCAGTACTTC CASSPGQAGYEQYF
few NA TRBJ1-6 TRBV7-2 TGTGCCAGCAGCCGCAGACGGGAAAATTCACCCCTCCACTTT CASSRRRENSPLHF
NA TRBD1 TRBJ1-1 TRBV5-6 TGTGCCAGCAGCTGGGACAGGGAAGTTCTGGCTTTCTTT CASSWDREVLAFF
NA NA TRBJ1-1 TRBV19 TGTGCCAGTAGATCTCTCACCGGGAGGACAAGGGGCACTGAAGCTTTCTTT CASRSLTGRTRGTEAFF
NA TRBD2 TRBJ2-3 TRBV9 TGTGCCAGCAGGCCAATAGCGGGGGACGTGGCAGATACGCAGTATTTT CASRPIAGDVADTQYF
few NA TRBJ1-5 TRBV19 TGTGCCAGTAGTAATCAGGGAAGCAATCAGCCCCAGCATTTT CASSNQGSNQPQHF
NA TRBD1 TRBJ1-4 TRBV6-1 TGTGCCAGCAGTCCTTCGGGACAGGGCGAAAAACTGTTTTTT CASSPSGQGEKLFF
NA NA TRBJ1-3 TRBV6-5 TGTGCCAGCAGTTACAGAGGTCTCTCTGGAAACACCATATATTTT CASSYRGLSGNTIYF
NA TRBD2 TRBJ2-3 TRBV11-3 TGTGCCAGCAGCTTATTACTAGCGGGGGCCATTAGCACAGATACGCAGTATTTT CASSLLLAGAISTDTQYF
NA TRBD2 TRBJ2-3 TRBV6-5 TGTGCCAGCAGAACCGCGGGGGCAGATACGCAGTATTTT CASRTAGADTQYF
NA NA TRBJ2-1 TRBV5-1 TGCGCCAGCAGCCGGACTCCTCTGAATGAGCAGTTCTTC CASSRTPLNEQFF
NA TRBD2 TRBJ2-5 TRBV9 TGTGCCAGCAGCGTAGGTAGCGGGGGGGCCCAAGAGACCCAGTACTTC CASSVGSGGAQETQYF
NA NA TRBJ1-4 TRBV7-7 TGTGCTAGCAGTCTTTCAGGCAGAAGAAATGAAAAACTGTTTTTT CASSLSGRRNEKLFF
NA NA TRBJ2-3 TRBV6-1 TGTGCCAGCAGGAGGGAAGGGGGGGTGCCAGATACGCAGTATTTT CASRREGGVPDTQYF
NA TRBD1 TRBJ1-2 TRBV27 TGTGCCAGCAAGGGGCGGGATCGTGGGGACAGACTTAATGGCTACACCTTC CASKGRDRGDRLNGYTF
NA NA TRBJ2-7 TRBV19 TGTGCCAGTAGTATGACGGGCTCCTACGAGCAGTACTTC CASSMTGSYEQYF
NA NA TRBJ2-7 TRBV19 TGTGCCAGTAGTATAGCCGGCGGGATCGGGAGAGAGCAGTACTTC CASSIAGGIGREQYF
NA NA TRBJ1-5 TRBV19 TGTGCCAGTAGTATGTCCGGGATACGCAATCAGCCCCAGCATTTT CASSMSGIRNQPQHF
NA NA TRBJ1-3 TRBV5-1 TGCGCCAGCAGTTTCGACAGCGTCTCTGGAAACACCATATATTTT CASSFDSVSGNTIYF
NA TRBD1 TRBJ1-2 TRBV30 TGTGCCTGGAATCACGCGACAGGGTCAGACACCTTC CAWNHATGSDTF
NA NA TRBJ1-2 TRBV2 TGTGCCAGCCGACGGGGGACTGGCTATGGCTACACCTTC CASRRGTGYGYTF
NA TRBD1 TRBJ2-2 TRBV5-6 TGTGCCAGCAGCCGCCCGGGACAGGGCGTTTTGACCGGGGAGCTGTTTTTT CASSRPGQGVLTGELFF
NA NA TRBJ1-6 TRBV19 TGTGCCAGTAGAAAACCACAGGAAAATTCACCCCTCCACTTT CASRKPQENSPLHF
NA NA TRBJ2-5 TRBV7-2 TGTGCCAGCAGCCCAGGACAAGTACAAGAGACCCAGTACTTC CASSPGQVQETQYF
NA NA TRBJ2-7 TRBV6-5 TGTGCCAGCAGTTACGTCCAGGGCTTAGACGAGCAGTACTTC CASSYVQGLDEQYF
NA TRBD1 TRBJ2-7 TRBV27 TGTGCCAGCAGTTCGACAGGGTCCTACGAGCAGTACTTC CASSSTGSYEQYF
NA TRBD1 TRBJ2-3 TRBV7-2 TGTGCCAGCAGCTTTCAGACAGGGAGCACAGATACGCAGTATTTT CASSFQTGSTDTQYF
NA TRBD1 TRBJ1-2 TRBV4-3 TGCGCCAGCAGCCAAGGGGCCTTGGACAGGGTGGGCTATGGCTACACCTTC CASSQGALDRVGYGYTF
NA TRBD1 TRBJ2-7 TRBV10-3 TGTGCCATCAGTACCGGGACAGGATCCTACGAGCAGTACTTC CAISTGTGSYEQYF